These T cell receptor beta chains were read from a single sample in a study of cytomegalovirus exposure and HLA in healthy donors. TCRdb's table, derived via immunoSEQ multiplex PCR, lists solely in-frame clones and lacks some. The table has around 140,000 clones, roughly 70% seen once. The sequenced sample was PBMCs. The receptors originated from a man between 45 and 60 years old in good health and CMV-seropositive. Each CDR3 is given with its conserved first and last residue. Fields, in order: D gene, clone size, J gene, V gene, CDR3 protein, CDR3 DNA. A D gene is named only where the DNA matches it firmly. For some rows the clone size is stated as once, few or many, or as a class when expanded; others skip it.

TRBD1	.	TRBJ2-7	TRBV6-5	CASRDDRGFYEQYF	TGTGCCAGCAGGGATGACAGGGGGTTCTACGAGCAGTACTTC
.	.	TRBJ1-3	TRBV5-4	CASSLKGGVSGNTIYF	TGTGCCAGCAGCTTGAAAGGGGGGGTCTCTGGAAACACCATATATTTT
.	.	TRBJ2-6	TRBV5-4	CASSAIQGSGANVLTF	TGTGCCAGCAGCGCTATACAGGGCTCTGGGGCCAACGTCCTGACTTTC
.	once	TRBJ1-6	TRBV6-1	CASSEVISALSPLHF	TGTGCCAGCAGTGAAGTGATCAGTGCTTTATCACCCCTCCACTTT
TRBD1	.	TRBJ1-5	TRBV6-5	CASRGTVNQPQHF	TGTGCCAGCAGGGGGACAGTTAACCAGCCCCAGCATTTT
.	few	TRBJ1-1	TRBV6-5	CASSLQANTEAFF	TGTGCCAGCAGCCTCCAGGCGAACACTGAAGCTTTCTTT
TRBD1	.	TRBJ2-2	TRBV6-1	CASTKPGQGDGELFF	TGTGCCAGCACCAAACCGGGACAGGGGGACGGGGAGCTGTTTTTT
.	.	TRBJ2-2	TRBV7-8	CASSPLSPAGELFF	TGTGCCAGCAGCCCCCTTTCCCCGGCCGGGGAGCTGTTTTTT
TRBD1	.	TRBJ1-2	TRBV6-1	CASSEETGGVYGYTF	TGTGCCAGCAGTGAAGAGACAGGGGGCGTGTATGGCTACACTTTC
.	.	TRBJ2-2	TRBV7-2	CASSLVVGAGGELFF	TGTGCCAGCAGCTTAGTAGTGGGAGCGGGCGGGGAGCTGTTTTTT
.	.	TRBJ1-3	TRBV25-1	CASSATGIGNTIYF	TGTGCCAGCAGCGCCACAGGGATCGGAAACACCATATATTTT
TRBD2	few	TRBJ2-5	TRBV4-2	CASSQGRGAGEETQYF	TGTGCCAGCAGCCAAGGGCGGGGGGCGGGAGAAGAGACCCAGTACTTC
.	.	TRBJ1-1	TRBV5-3	CARSLRSGRENTEAFF	TGTGCCAGAAGCTTGAGGTCAGGGAGGGAGAACACTGAAGCTTTCTTT
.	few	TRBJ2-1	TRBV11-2	CASSLAWGDNEQFF	TGTGCCAGCAGCTTAGCTTGGGGGGACAATGAGCAGTTCTTC
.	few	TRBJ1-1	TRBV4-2	CASSQGLRDWTEAFF	TGTGCCAGCAGCCAAGGGCTCCGGGATTGGACTGAAGCTTTCTTT
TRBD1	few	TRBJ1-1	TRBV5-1	CASRVGQGASEAFF	TGCGCCAGCAGGGTCGGACAGGGGGCGAGTGAAGCTTTCTTT
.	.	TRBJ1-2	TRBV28	CASSLAGGLGYGYTF	TGTGCCAGCAGTTTAGCGGGGGGTCTGGGCTATGGCTACACCTTC
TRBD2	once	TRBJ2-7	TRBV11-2	CASSSLSREGYF	TGTGCCAGCAGCTCCCTGAGTCGGGAGGGGTACTTC
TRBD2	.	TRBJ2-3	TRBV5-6	CASSLAPGGGHRYTQYF	TGTGCCAGCAGCTTGGCCCCTGGCGGGGGGCACAGATATACGCAGTATTTT
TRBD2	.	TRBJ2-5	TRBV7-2	CASSLASDVSGSRETQYF	TGTGCCAGCAGCTTAGCTAGTGATGTGAGCGGGAGTAGGGAGACCCAGTACTTC
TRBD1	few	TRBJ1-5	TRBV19	CATTGGIGGSSNQPQHF	TGTGCCACTACAGGGGGCATCGGGGGGAGTAGCAATCAGCCCCAGCATTTT
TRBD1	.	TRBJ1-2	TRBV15	CATSLDRGRGYQGYTF	TGTGCCACCAGCCTCGACAGGGGGCGCGGGTACCAGGGCTACACCTTC
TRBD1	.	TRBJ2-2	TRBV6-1	CASSARGRKTGELFF	TGTGCCAGCAGCGCCAGGGGGCGAAAAACCGGGGAGCTGTTTTTT
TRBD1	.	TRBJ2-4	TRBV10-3	CAISDRTGLNFIQYF	TGTGCCATCAGTGATAGGACAGGGCTAAACTTTATTCAGTACTTC
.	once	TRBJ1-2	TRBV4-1	CASSQDLRDYYGYTF	TGCGCCAGCAGCCAAGATCTAAGAGATTACTATGGCTACACCTTC
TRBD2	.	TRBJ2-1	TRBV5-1	CASSRLAGGSPYNEQFF	TGCGCCAGCAGTAGACTAGCGGGAGGATCTCCCTACAATGAGCAGTTCTTC
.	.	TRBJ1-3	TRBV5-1	CASSLGGTRGSGNTIYF	TGCGCCAGCAGCTTGGGAGGGACTCGGGGGTCTGGAAACACCATATATTTT
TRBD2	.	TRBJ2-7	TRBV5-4	CASSPGLAGTYEQYF	TGTGCCAGCAGCCCTGGACTAGCGGGGACCTACGAGCAGTACTTC
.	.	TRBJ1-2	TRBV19	CASRAGSTPDGYTF	TGTGCCAGTAGGGCCGGGTCGACGCCGGATGGCTACACCTTC
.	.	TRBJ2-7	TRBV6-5	CASSYYPPQGNYEQYF	TGTGCCAGCAGCTACTATCCGCCACAGGGAAACTACGAGCAGTACTTC
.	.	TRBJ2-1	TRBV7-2	CASSPFSGYYNEQFF	TGTGCCAGCAGCCCATTTAGCGGCTACTACAATGAGCAGTTCTTC
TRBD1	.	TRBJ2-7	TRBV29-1	CSIRTGGASYEQYF	TGCAGTATAAGAACAGGGGGCGCTTCCTACGAGCAGTACTTC
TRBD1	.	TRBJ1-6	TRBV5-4	CASSLRQGGYSPLHF	TGTGCCAGCAGCCTCAGACAGGGAGGTTATTCACCCCTCCACTTT
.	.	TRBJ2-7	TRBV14	CASSRRGGSYEQYF	TGTGCCAGCAGCCGCCGGGGAGGCAGCTACGAGCAGTACTTC
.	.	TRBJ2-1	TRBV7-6	CASSRGNEQFF	TGTGCCAGCAGCCGAGGGAATGAGCAGTTCTTC
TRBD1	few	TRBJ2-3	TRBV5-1	CASTQTGVTDTQYF	TGCGCCAGCACCCAGACAGGGGTGACAGATACGCAGTATTTT
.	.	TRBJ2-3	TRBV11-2	CASSLVRGNTDTQYF	TGTGCCAGCAGCTTAGTGCGGGGAAACACAGATACGCAGTATTTT
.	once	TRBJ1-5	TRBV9	CASSPGNQPQHF	TGTGCCAGCAGTCCGGGCAATCAGCCCCAGCATTTT
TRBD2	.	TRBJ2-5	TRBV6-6	CASSLSGAGGETQYF	TGTGCCAGCAGTCTTAGCGGGGCCGGGGGAGAGACCCAGTACTTC
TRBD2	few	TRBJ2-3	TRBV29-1	CSVGKPGLAGSTDTQYF	TGCAGCGTTGGAAAGCCGGGACTAGCGGGCAGCACAGATACGCAGTATTTT
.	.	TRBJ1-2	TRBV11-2	CASTALHGGRGYGYTF	TGTGCCAGCACCGCTCTCCACGGGGGGAGAGGCTATGGCTACACCTTC
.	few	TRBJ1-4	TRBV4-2	CASSQETGATNEKLFF	TGTGCCAGCAGCCAAGAGACGGGTGCAACTAATGAAAAACTGTTTTTT
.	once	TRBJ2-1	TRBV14	CASSQDRSEQFF	TGTGCCAGCAGCCAAGATCGGAGTGAGCAGTTCTTC
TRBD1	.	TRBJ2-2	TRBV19	CASKKRTGVFTGELFF	TGTGCCAGTAAAAAGAGGACAGGGGTTTTCACCGGGGAGCTGTTTTTT
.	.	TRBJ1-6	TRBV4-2	CASSQVAGSTLSPLHF	TGTGCCAGCAGCCAAGTTGCGGGGTCCACGCTTTCACCCCTCCACTTT
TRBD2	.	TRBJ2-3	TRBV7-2	CASSLAEWEGGPRGDTQYF	TGTGCCAGCAGCTTAGCTGAGTGGGAGGGCGGCCCCCGGGGAGATACGCAGTATTTT
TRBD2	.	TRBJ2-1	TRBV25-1	CASSETRASGNNEQFF	TGTGCCAGCAGTGAAACTCGTGCTAGCGGGAACAATGAGCAGTTCTTC
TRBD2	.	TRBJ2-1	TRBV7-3	CASSLTSGEQFF	TGTGCCAGCAGTTTGACTAGCGGTGAGCAGTTCTTC
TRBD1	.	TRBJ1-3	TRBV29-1	CSVEKGQGKGNTIYF	TGCAGCGTTGAGAAGGGACAGGGGAAAGGAAACACCATATATTTT
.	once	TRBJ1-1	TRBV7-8	CASSSSGGSTEAFF	TGTGCCAGCAGCTCATCGGGGGGATCGACTGAAGCTTTCTTT
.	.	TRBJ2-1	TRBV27	CASSLLAGAYNEQFF	TGTGCCAGCAGTTTGCTAGCAGGGGCTTACAATGAGCAGTTCTTC
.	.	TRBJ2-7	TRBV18	CASSLPGRSYEQYF	TGTGCCAGCTCACTCCCGGGTCGCTCCTACGAGCAGTACTTC
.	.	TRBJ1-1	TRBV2	CASRGAQTEAFF	TGTGCCAGCAGGGGGGCGCAGACTGAAGCTTTCTTT
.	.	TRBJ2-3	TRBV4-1	CASSQVGAAADTQYF	TGCGCCAGCAGCCAAGTGGGGGCTGCGGCAGATACGCAGTATTTT